This record looks at one T cell receptor beta chain sequence and its context. The study assigned cohorts using participant-reported clinical history. This entry belongs to a study of blood T cell repertoires in COVID-19. At the level of the study: Acute-phase and convalescent COVID-19 samples originated in the United States, Italy and Spain. Nucleic acid was either cDNA or gDNA, and it came from T cells, B-cell-depleted T cells, or PBMCs.

The CDR3 is 11 residues long. Trimming took 8 bases from V and 5 from J, leaving 6 bases between them. The germline V gene encodes CDR1 MNHEY and CDR2 SVGAGI. As originally analysed: Amplification of reference gene primers was used by the study to estimate nucleated cell counts. Profiled with immunoSEQ multiplex PCR; TCRdb holds only in-frame clones, not every one. The V and J calls and clone size are taken from that table; D and trimming were inferred from the DNA. Of approximately 360,000 clones listed, roughly four fifths are singletons. The rearrangement uses TRBV6-5 and TRBJ2-2; perhaps TRBD2 as D (5 bases). The specimen was PBMCs or T cells enriched from blood (not recorded which). The receptor comes from a woman aged 50 to 60 who had recovered from COVID-19. The CDR3 coding sequence is TGTGCCAGCGAGCGGACCGGGGAGCTGTTTTTT. Translating it yields CASERTGELFF.